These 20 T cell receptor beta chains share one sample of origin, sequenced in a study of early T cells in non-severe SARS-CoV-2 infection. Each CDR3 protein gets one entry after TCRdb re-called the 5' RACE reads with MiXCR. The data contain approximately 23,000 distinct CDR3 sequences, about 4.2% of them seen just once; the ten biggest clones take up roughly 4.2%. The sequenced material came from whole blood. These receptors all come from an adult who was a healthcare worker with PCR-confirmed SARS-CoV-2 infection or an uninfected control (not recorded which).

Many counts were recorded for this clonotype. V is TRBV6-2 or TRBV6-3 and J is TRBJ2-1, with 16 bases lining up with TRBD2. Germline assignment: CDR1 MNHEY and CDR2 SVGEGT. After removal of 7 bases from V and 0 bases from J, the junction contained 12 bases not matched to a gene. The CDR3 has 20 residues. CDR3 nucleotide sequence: TGTGCCAGCAATCAACCCGGGACTAGCGGGGGGGCCAGCTCCTACAATGAGCAGTTCTTC. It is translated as CASNQPGTSGGASSYNEQFF.

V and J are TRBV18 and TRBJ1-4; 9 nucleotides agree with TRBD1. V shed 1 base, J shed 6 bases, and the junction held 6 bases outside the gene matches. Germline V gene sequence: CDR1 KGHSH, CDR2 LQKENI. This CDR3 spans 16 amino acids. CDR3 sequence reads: CASSPLAGTGYEKLFF. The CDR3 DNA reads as TGTGCCAGCTCACCACTAGCCGGGACAGGGTATGAAAAACTGTTTTTT. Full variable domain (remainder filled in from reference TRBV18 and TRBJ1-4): NAGVMQNPRHLVRRRGQEARLRCSPMKGHSHVYWYRQLPEEGLKFMVYLQKENIIDESGMPKERFSAEFPKEGPSILRIQQVVRGDSAAYFCASSPLAGTGYEKLFFGSGTQLSVL.

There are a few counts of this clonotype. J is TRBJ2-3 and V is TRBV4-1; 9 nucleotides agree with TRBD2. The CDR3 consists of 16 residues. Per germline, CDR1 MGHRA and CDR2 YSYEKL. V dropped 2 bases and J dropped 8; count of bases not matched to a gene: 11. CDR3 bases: TGCGCCAGCAGCCAACAAGCCCTAGCGGGGCCCCGTACGCAGTATTTT. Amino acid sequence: CASSQQALAGPRTQYF.

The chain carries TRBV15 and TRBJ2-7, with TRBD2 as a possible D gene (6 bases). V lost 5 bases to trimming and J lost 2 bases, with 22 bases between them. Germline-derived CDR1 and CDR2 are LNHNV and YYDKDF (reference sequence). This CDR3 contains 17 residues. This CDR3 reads CATSRTRGAGPTYEQYF. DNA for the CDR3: TGTGCCACCAGCCGAACCCGAGGGGCGGGACCCACCTACGAGCAGTACTTC.

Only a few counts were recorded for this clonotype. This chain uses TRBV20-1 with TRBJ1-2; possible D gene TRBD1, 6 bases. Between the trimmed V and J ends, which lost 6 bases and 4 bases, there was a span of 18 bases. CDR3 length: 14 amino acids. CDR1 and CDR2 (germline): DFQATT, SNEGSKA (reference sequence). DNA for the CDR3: TGCAGTGCCGGTGGACAGTCCTCACCCTATGGCTACACCTTC. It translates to CSAGGQSSPYGYTF.

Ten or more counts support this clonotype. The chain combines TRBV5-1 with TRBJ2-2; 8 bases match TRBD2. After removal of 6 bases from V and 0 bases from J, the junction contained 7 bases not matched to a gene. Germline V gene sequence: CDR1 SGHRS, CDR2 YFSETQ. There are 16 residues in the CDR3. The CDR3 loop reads CASTPPGLANTGELFF. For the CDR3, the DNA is TGCGCCAGCACACCGCCGGGACTAGCGAACACCGGGGAGCTGTTTTTT.

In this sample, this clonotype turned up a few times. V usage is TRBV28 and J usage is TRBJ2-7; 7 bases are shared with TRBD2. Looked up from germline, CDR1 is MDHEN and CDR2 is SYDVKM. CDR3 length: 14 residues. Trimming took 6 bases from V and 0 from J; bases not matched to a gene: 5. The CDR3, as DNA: TGTGCCAGCAGACCCCGGACTAGCTCCTACGAGCAGTACTTC. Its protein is CASRPRTSSYEQYF.

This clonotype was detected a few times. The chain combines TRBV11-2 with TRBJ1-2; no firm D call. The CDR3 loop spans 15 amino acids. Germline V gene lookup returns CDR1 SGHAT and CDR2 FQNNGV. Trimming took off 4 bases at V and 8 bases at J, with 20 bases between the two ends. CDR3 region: CASSSLLDRTRGYTF. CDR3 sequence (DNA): TGTGCCAGCAGCTCCCTTTTAGACCGAACGAGGGGCTACACCTTC. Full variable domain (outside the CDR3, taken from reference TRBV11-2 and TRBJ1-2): EAGVAQSPRYKIIEKRQSVAFWCNPISGHATLYWYQQILGQGPKLLIQFQNNGVVDDSQLPKDRFSAERLKGVDSTLKIQPAKLEDSAVYLCASSSLLDRTRGYTFGSGTRLTVV.

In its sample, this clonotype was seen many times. This CDR3 reads CATAGFTNEKLFF. CDR3 sequence (DNA): TGTGCCACCGCAGGGTTCACTAATGAAAAACTGTTTTTT. This chain joins TRBV15 and TRBJ1-4, with a tentative D call TRBD1 (5 bases). This CDR3 is 13 amino acids long. The germline V and J ends were trimmed by 8 bases and 2 bases, with 9 bases remaining between them. Looked up from germline, CDR1 is LNHNV and CDR2 is YYDKDF (reference sequence).

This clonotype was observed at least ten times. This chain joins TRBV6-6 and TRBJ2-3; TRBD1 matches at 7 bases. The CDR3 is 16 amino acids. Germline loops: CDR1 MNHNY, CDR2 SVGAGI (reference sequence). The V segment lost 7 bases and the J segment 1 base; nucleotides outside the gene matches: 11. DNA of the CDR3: TGTGCCAGCATTTCGGGTCGACAGGGCCGCACAGATACGCAGTATTTT. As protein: CASISGRQGRTDTQYF.

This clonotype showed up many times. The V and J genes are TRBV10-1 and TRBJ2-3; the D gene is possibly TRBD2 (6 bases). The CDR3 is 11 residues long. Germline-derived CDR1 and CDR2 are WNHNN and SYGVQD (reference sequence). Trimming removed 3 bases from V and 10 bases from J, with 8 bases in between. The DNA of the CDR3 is TGCGCCAGCAGTGACGGGGGTGCGCAGTATTTT. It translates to CASSDGGAQYF.

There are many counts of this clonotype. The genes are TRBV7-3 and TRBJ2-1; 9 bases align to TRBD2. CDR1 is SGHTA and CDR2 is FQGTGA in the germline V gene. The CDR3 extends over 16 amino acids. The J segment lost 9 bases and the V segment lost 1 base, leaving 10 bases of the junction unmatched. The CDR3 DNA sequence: TGTGCCAGCAGCTTAATGGAGGTAGCGGGAGATACTGAGCAGTTCTTC. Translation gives CASSLMEVAGDTEQFF.

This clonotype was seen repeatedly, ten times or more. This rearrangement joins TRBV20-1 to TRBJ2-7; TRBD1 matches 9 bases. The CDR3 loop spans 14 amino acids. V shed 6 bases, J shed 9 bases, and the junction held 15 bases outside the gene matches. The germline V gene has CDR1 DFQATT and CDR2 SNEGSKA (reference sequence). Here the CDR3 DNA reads TGCAGTGCCCGGGACAGGGTTAGAAAAACTAGGCAGTACTTC. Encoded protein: CSARDRVRKTRQYF.

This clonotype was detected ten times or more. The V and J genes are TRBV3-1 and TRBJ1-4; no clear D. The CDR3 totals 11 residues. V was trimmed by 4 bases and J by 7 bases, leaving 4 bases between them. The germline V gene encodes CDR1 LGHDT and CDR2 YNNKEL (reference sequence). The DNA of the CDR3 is TGTGCCAGCAGCCCAGGTGAAAAACTGTTTTTT. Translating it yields CASSPGEKLFF.

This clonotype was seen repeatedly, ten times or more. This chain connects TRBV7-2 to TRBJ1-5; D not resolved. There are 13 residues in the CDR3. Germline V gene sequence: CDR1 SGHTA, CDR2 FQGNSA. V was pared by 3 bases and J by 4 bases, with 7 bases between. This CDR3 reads CASSLVQNQPQHF. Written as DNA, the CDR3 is TGTGCCAGCAGCTTGGTACAGAATCAGCCCCAGCATTTT. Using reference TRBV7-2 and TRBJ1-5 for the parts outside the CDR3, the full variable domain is GAGVSQSPSNKVTEKGKDVELRCDPISGHTALYWYRQSLGQGLEFLIYFQGNSAPDKSGLPSDRFSAERTGGSVSTLTIQRTQQEDSAVYLCASSLVQNQPQHFGDGTRLSIL.

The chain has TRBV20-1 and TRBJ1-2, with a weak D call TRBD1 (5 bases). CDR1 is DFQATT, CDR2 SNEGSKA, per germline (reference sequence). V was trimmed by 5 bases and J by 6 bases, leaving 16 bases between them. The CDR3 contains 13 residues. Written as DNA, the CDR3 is TGCAGTGCTGGCGGGGGAGGGAGAGATGGCTACACCTTC. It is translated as CSAGGGGRDGYTF.

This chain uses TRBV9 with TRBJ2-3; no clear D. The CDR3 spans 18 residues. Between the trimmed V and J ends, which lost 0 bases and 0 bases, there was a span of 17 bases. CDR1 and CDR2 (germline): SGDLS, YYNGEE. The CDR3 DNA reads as TGTGCCAGCAGCGTAGTGGCAGCCCCAGCCTCAAGCACAGATACGCAGTATTTT. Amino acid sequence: CASSVVAAPASSTDTQYF. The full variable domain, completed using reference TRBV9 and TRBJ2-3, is DSGVTQTPKHLITATGQRVTLRCSPRSGDLSVYWYQQSLDQGLQFLIQYYNGEERAKGNILERFSAQQFPDLHSELNLSSLELGDSALYFCASSVVAAPASSTDTQYFGPGTRLTVL.

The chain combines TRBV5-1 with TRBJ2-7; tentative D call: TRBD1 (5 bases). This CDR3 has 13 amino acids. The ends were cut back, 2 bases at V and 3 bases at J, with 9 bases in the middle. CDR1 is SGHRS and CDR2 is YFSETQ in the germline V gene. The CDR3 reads CASSFHQGYEQYF. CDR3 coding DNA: TGCGCCAGCAGCTTCCACCAGGGCTACGAGCAGTACTTC. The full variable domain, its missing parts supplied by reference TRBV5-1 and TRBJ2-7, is KAGVTQTPRYLIKTRGQQVTLSCSPISGHRSVSWYQQTPGQGLQFLFEYFSETQRNKGNFPGRFSGRQFSNSRSEMNVSTLELGDSALYLCASSFHQGYEQYFGPGTRLTVT.

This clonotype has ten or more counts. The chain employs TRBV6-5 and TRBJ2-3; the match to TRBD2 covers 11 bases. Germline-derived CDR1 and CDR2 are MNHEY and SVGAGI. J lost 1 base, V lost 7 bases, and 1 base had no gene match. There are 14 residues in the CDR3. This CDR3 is CASTLAGGTDTQYF. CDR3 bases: TGTGCCAGCACACTAGCGGGAGGCACAGATACGCAGTATTTT.

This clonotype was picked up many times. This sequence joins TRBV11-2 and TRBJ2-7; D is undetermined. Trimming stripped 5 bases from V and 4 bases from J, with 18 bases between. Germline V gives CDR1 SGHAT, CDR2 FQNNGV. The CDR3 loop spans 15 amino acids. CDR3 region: CASSLDGGLRYEQYF. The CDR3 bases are TGTGCCAGCAGCCTGGACGGCGGCCTGAGGTACGAGCAGTACTTC.